A single sample gave rise to the 22 T cell receptor beta chains below, sequenced in a study of CD8+ T cells in alopecia areata. RNA was extracted and reverse transcribed into cDNA as the sequencing template. Some clones are missing from TCRdb's copy, which holds only in-frame ones; the method was immunoSEQ multiplex PCR. This sample has around 70,000 clones; roughly 28% occur once, and the top ten carry more than 13%. Regarding treatment: oral pan-JAK inhibitor, 5-10 mg twice daily. The specimen comprised CD8+ T cells sorted from blood, sampled at week 4, from a patient treated with tofacitinib. The receptor source for this set is a human donor with alopecia areata.

The J gene is TRBJ2-3, the V gene TRBV29-1, with 8 bases lining up with TRBD2. Germline V gene data show CDR1 as SQVTM and CDR2 as ANQGSEA. The CDR3 has 14 amino acids. Trimming took 6 bases from V and 7 from J; bases not matched to a gene: 12. The CDR3 DNA reads as TGCAGCGTCCGGTCCAGCGGGGGCCTGAATACGCAGTATTTT. Protein product: CSVRSSGGLNTQYF.

The chain joins TRBV2 to TRBJ2-7; D not certain. With 6 bases removed from V and 3 bases from J, the gap between germline ends came to 12 bases. The CDR3 covers 13 residues. In germline, CDR1 is SNHLY, CDR2 FYNNEI. Written as DNA, the CDR3 is TGTGCCAGCAGGCGAGCATCAAACTACGAGCAGTACTTC. It yields the protein CASRRASNYEQYF.

This clone has a handful of counts. The gene calls are TRBV5-1 and TRBJ2-1; tentative D call: TRBD2 (6 bases). This CDR3 region has 12 residues. Trimming removed 2 bases from V and 10 bases from J, with 10 bases in between. The germline V gene has CDR1 SGHRS and CDR2 YFSETQ. CDR3 DNA sequence: TGCGCCAGCAGCTTCGGGGGATACGAGCAGTTCTTC. It encodes CASSFGGYEQFF. The whole variable domain, filled in from reference TRBV5-1 and TRBJ2-1, reads KAGVTQTPRYLIKTRGQQVTLSCSPISGHRSVSWYQQTPGQGLQFLFEYFSETQRNKGNFPGRFSGRQFSNSRSEMNVSTLELGDSALYLCASSFGGYEQFFGPGTRLTVL.

The sample holds a few counts of this clone. V usage is TRBV29-1 and J usage is TRBJ2-5, with TRBD2 as a possible D gene (6 bases). The CDR3 covers 12 residues. Germline loops: CDR1 SQVTM, CDR2 ANQGSEA. The V end lost 6 bases, the J end lost 1 base, and 9 bases lay between the germline ends. The CDR3, as DNA: TGCAGCGTAGGGCGGGGCCAAGAGACCCAGTACTTC. The encoded protein is CSVGRGQETQYF.

In its sample, this clone was seen a few times. J is TRBJ2-7 and V is TRBV11-2; D ambiguous. V lost 1 base and J lost 3, with 13 bases in between. The germline CDR1 and CDR2 sequences are SGHAT and FQNNGV. This CDR3 is 15 amino acids long. The CDR3 sequence: CASSLGSPRYYEQYF. DNA of the CDR3: TGTGCCAGCAGCTTAGGTTCCCCAAGGTACTACGAGCAGTACTTC. The full variable domain, rest sourced from reference TRBV11-2 and TRBJ2-7, is EAGVAQSPRYKIIEKRQSVAFWCNPISGHATLYWYQQILGQGPKLLIQFQNNGVVDDSQLPKDRFSAERLKGVDSTLKIQPAKLEDSAVYLCASSLGSPRYYEQYFGPGTRLTVT.

This chain connects TRBV7-2 to TRBJ2-5; 16 bases are shared with TRBD2. V was clipped by 4 bases and J by 5 bases; unmatched bases: 10. The CDR3 length is 18 residues. Germline CDR1 is SGHTA and CDR2 is FQGNSA. This CDR3 reads CASSSTGLAGGPGETQYF. DNA for the CDR3: TGTGCCAGCAGCTCGACGGGACTAGCGGGAGGGCCGGGGGAGACCCAGTACTTC.

This rearrangement joins TRBV29-1 to TRBJ2-1; D not resolved. V was trimmed by 1 base and J by 11 bases, leaving 12 bases between them. The length of the CDR3 is 12 residues. The V gene's germline CDR1 is SQVTM and CDR2 ANQGSEA. The CDR3 region is CSVEVAISQQFF. The CDR3 nucleotides read TGCAGCGTTGAAGTGGCAATCAGTCAGCAGTTCTTC.

In this sample, this clone turned up a few times. This same CDR3 is encoded by further DNA sequences in the sample. The V and J genes are TRBV29-1 and TRBJ1-2, with 8 positions matching TRBD1. The CDR3 covers 12 residues. After removal of 5 bases from V and 4 bases from J, the junction contained 3 bases not matched to a gene. The V gene's germline CDR1 is SQVTM and CDR2 ANQGSEA. For the CDR3, the DNA is TGCAGCGTTCCCACAGGGGGCTATGGCTACACCTTC. This translates into CSVPTGGYGYTF.

J is TRBJ2-7 and V is TRBV29-1, with D perhaps matching TRBD2 (6 bases). V was pared by 6 bases and J by 3 bases, with 15 bases between. The length of the CDR3 is 13 residues. CDR1 and CDR2 (germline): SQVTM, ANQGSEA. DNA for the CDR3: TGCAGCGTCGAAACTAGCACGAGCTACGAGCAGTACTTC. It specifies CSVETSTSYEQYF.

CDR3 coding DNA: TGTGCCAGCAGCTTATCCCCGGCCAACCCGGGACCCTATGGCTACACCTTC. Its translation is CASSLSPANPGPYGYTF. V gene TRBV7-2 combines with J gene TRBJ1-2; perhaps TRBD1 as D (5 bases). The germline gives CDR1 SGHTA, CDR2 FQGNSA. Trimming took off 2 bases at V and 4 bases at J, with 20 bases between the two ends. The CDR3 totals 17 residues.

Points on this clone: The same CDR3 can be traced to other DNA sequences in this sample. The chain joins TRBV29-1 to TRBJ1-2; a weak D match, TRBD1 (6 bases). This CDR3 spans 11 amino acids. Germline V gives CDR1 SQVTM, CDR2 ANQGSEA. The ends were cut back, 4 bases at V and 3 bases at J, with 6 bases in the middle. The CDR3 DNA follows: TGCAGCGTTGCAGGGGACTATGGCTACACCTTC. Amino acid sequence: CSVAGDYGYTF.

This clone was found a few times. The rearrangement joins TRBV4-1 to TRBJ1-1; D is possibly TRBD1 (6 bases). Germline V gives CDR1 MGHRA, CDR2 YSYEKL. The CDR3 extends over 15 amino acids. The V end was cut by 0 bases, the J end by 3 bases, with 11 bases between. The CDR3 reads CASSQDEGDYTEAFF. CDR3 DNA sequence: TGCGCCAGCAGCCAAGACGAGGGGGACTACACTGAAGCTTTCTTT.

The chain uses TRBV9 and TRBJ2-1; tentatively, D is TRBD1 (5 bases). Germline assignment: CDR1 SGDLS and CDR2 YYNGEE. V was cut by 3 bases and J by 5 bases, with 24 bases left in between. CDR3 length: 18 residues. The CDR3 loop reads CASSGGPDPAQTNNEQFF. The CDR3 region has the DNA TGTGCCAGCAGCGGGGGCCCGGACCCAGCCCAAACTAACAATGAGCAGTTCTTC.

The chain has TRBV4-2 and TRBJ2-3; maybe TRBD2 (5 bases). Trimming took off 4 bases at V and 4 bases at J, with 12 bases between the two ends. From germline, CDR1 is LGHNA and CDR2 YNFKEQ. The CDR3 runs 14 residues. CDR3 bases: TGTGCCAGCAGCCCCCAGCGGAGCGCAGATACGCAGTATTTT. This sequence encodes CASSPQRSADTQYF.

CDR3 loop: CASSFLAGTYEQYF. In DNA, the CDR3 is TGTGCCAGCAGCTTCCTAGCGGGGACCTACGAGCAGTACTTC. The chain joins TRBV7-6 to TRBJ2-7; 9 nucleotides agree with TRBD2. The junction had 2 bases not matched to a gene; V was cut back by 3 bases and J by 2 bases. The CDR3 runs to 14 residues. Germline loops: CDR1 SGHVS, CDR2 FNYEAQ.

There are a few counts of this clone. V and J are TRBV7-9 and TRBJ1-1; D is undetermined. Trimming took 2 bases from V and 3 from J, leaving 13 bases between them. The CDR3 has 15 amino acids. Looked up from germline, CDR1 is SEHNR and CDR2 is FQNEAQ (reference sequence). CDR3 coding DNA: TGTGCCAGCAGCTTATTGGGCAGCGGAGACACTGAAGCTTTCTTT. It specifies CASSLLGSGDTEAFF. The variable domain in full, completed from reference TRBV7-9 and TRBJ1-1, reads DTGVSQNPRHKITKRGQNVTFRCDPISEHNRLYWYRQTLGQGPEFLTYFQNEAQLEKSRLLSDRFSAERPKGSFSTLEIQRTEQGDSAMYLCASSLLGSGDTEAFFGQGTRLTVV.

This clone was seen only a few times. The chain links TRBV29-1 to TRBJ2-1; no clear D gene. CDR3 length equals 12 residues. Trimming pared 4 bases from V and 5 bases from J, leaving 9 bases between. Looked up from germline, CDR1 is SQVTM and CDR2 is ANQGSEA. The CDR3: CSVVDGNNEQFF. CDR3 nucleotides: TGCAGCGTTGTGGACGGTAACAATGAGCAGTTCTTC.

The chain combines TRBV7-2 with TRBJ1-1; unclear D gene. With 8 bases removed from V and 8 bases from J, the gap between germline ends came to 9 bases. Germline assignment: CDR1 SGHTA and CDR2 FQGNSA. This CDR3 comprises 10 residues. The CDR3 protein is CASLLGEAFF. The CDR3 DNA follows: TGTGCCAGCTTGCTAGGCGAAGCTTTCTTT.

This clone is labeled medium-sized. The J gene is TRBJ2-7, the V gene TRBV2, with 8 bases matching TRBD1. The junction had 7 bases not matched to a gene; V was cut back by 5 bases and J by 7 bases. The CDR3 consists of 13 residues. Germline V gives CDR1 SNHLY, CDR2 FYNNEI. The CDR3: CASSTTGAREQYF. The CDR3 nucleotides are TGTGCCAGCAGTACGACAGGGGCGAGAGAGCAGTACTTC.

The CDR3 bases are TGCAGCGTTGAGGGCGGAAGCTCCTACAATGAGCAGTTCTTC. It yields the protein CSVEGGSSYNEQFF. This rearrangement joins TRBV29-1 to TRBJ2-1, with D uncertain. V gave up 3 bases and J gave up 0 bases, with 9 bases separating them. The V gene's germline CDR1 is SQVTM and CDR2 ANQGSEA. This CDR3 is 14 amino acids long.

In this sample, this clone turned up once. The J gene is TRBJ2-7, the V gene TRBV23-1; 7 bases align to TRBD2. TRBV23-1 is filed as an ORF, its function uncertain. This CDR3 is 15 amino acids long. Germline trimming cut 4 bases from V and 5 bases from J; bases unmatched to any gene: 11. As DNA, the CDR3 is TGCGCCAGCAGTCCCGGGGGGAGCCTCCGACACGAGCAGTACTTC. Its translation: CASSPGGSLRHEQYF.

This chain links TRBV9 with TRBJ1-1; tentatively, D is TRBD1 (6 bases). The CDR3 length is 15 residues. Germline CDR1 is SGDLS and CDR2 is YYNGEE. V was trimmed by 0 bases and J by 6 bases, leaving 15 bases between them. Here the CDR3 DNA reads TGTGCCAGCAGCGTAGAGGTGGGGGGGCTGCCTGAAGCTTTCTTT. Its translation: CASSVEVGGLPEAFF.